One T cell receptor beta chain is described in this entry. What antigen it recognizes has not been identified. One base away there is no much larger clone; base qualities are not given. This record comes from a study of PD-1 blockade in classical Hodgkin lymphoma (dated by TCRdb to the early 2020s). Regarding the study in general: Nivolumab dosing was 3 mg/kg intravenously every 2 weeks, continuing until either disease progression or unacceptable toxicity. A peripheral blood immune signature of response to PD-1 blockade in classical Hodgkin lymphoma was defined using TCR beta sequencing and CyTOF. Broad study findings and their caveats: Among trial patients, those achieving complete response had baseline diversity similar to that of newly diagnosed patients, while diversity was significantly lower in partial responders and progressors. Newly diagnosed patients were reported to have lower baseline TCR diversity than healthy donors, and relapsed/refractory patients were reported to have lower baseline TCR diversity still. Lower diversity was observed in patients in whom nivolumab was started less than 1 year after ASCT, and these patients were excluded from later analyses so that confounding by immune reconstitution would be avoided. The study covered only a single clinical trial cohort, and the causes of the repertoire differences, possibly disease activity or prior therapy, were still not defined. A significant rise by C4D1 was seen in CD4+ but not CD8+ TCR diversity (p=0.0027 vs p=0.16), with the rise being most apparent in complete responders (p=0.02).

The Qiagen DNeasy kit was used to extract genomic DNA from unsorted PBMCs and from the negatively selected CD4+ and CD8+ fractions. Using primers that anneal to V and J segments, immunoSEQ multiplex PCR amplified the TCR beta CDR3 regions. Amplification bias was minimized using a synthetic immune receptor repertoire, and residual bias was removed computationally after sequencing. In the original analysis: Custom Python scripts were used to quantify repertoire diversity as the Shannon entropy index. Unsorted, CD4+ and CD8+ repertoires were analyzed separately, except for combined analyses in which CD4+ and CD8+ sequences were merged in silico. Clonal expansion was defined as a frequency increase of at least 2-fold after treatment compared with C1D1, and clones undetected at baseline were assigned a pseudocount of 0.5. Singleton clones were defined as clones with 0 or 1 copy at C1D1, and non-singleton clones were defined as clones with 2 or more copies. Clones expanded in unsorted samples were annotated as CD4+, CD8+ or unknown by matching protein sequences in sorted samples from the same patient. Wilcoxon tests on paired samples were used to test diversity changes from C1D1 to C4D1. TCRdb provides this immuneACCESS table in a form limited to in-frame rearrangements. Some clones are lacking; in checked studies, under half of them reflect an unresolved V gene, and why the rest are absent is not known. Clone size and the V and J calls come from that table; the DNA yielded D and trimming. The sample yields around 96,000 clones; around four fifths were counted once. Of the sample, 12% is held by the ten largest clones.

The time point label for this specimen denotes: cycle 1 day 1 (C1D1), immediately before nivolumab initiation. All trial patients had relapsed after autologous stem cell transplantation, with cohorts A, B and C differing in prior brentuximab vedotin exposure. The trial cohort included 56 patients with relapsed/refractory classical Hodgkin lymphoma, and each patient had a best overall response of complete response, partial response or progressive disease. Trial patients were treated with single-agent nivolumab in the multi-cohort phase II CheckMate 205 trial. An independent review committee assessed best overall response using the 2007 International Working Group response criteria. Trial PBMCs were obtained immediately prior to nivolumab initiation (C1D1) and on therapy at cycle 2 day 1 and cycle 4 day 1. Peripheral blood was collected in 8 mL Vacutainer Cell Preparation Tubes, from which PBMCs were isolated by centrifugation and then cryopreserved.

Sample: peripheral blood mononuclear cells (PBMCs), taken at baseline. The TCR sequence derives from a human donor with classical Hodgkin lymphoma.

The CDR3 region: CALRGQLDTEAFF. The DNA sequence reads TGTGCCCTCCGCGGGCAGCTGGACACTGAAGCTTTCTTT. The chain employs TRBV10-3 and TRBJ1-1; the D gene assignment is ambiguous. V is cut by 11 bases and J by 3 bases, and the space between the germline ends is 16 bases. The CDR3 contains 13 residues, cysteine and phenylalanine counted. Only the CDR3 portion is preserved as DNA: 39 bases, with reading frame beginning at the first base. The CDR1 and CDR2 encoded by the germline V gene are ENHRY and SYGVKD.